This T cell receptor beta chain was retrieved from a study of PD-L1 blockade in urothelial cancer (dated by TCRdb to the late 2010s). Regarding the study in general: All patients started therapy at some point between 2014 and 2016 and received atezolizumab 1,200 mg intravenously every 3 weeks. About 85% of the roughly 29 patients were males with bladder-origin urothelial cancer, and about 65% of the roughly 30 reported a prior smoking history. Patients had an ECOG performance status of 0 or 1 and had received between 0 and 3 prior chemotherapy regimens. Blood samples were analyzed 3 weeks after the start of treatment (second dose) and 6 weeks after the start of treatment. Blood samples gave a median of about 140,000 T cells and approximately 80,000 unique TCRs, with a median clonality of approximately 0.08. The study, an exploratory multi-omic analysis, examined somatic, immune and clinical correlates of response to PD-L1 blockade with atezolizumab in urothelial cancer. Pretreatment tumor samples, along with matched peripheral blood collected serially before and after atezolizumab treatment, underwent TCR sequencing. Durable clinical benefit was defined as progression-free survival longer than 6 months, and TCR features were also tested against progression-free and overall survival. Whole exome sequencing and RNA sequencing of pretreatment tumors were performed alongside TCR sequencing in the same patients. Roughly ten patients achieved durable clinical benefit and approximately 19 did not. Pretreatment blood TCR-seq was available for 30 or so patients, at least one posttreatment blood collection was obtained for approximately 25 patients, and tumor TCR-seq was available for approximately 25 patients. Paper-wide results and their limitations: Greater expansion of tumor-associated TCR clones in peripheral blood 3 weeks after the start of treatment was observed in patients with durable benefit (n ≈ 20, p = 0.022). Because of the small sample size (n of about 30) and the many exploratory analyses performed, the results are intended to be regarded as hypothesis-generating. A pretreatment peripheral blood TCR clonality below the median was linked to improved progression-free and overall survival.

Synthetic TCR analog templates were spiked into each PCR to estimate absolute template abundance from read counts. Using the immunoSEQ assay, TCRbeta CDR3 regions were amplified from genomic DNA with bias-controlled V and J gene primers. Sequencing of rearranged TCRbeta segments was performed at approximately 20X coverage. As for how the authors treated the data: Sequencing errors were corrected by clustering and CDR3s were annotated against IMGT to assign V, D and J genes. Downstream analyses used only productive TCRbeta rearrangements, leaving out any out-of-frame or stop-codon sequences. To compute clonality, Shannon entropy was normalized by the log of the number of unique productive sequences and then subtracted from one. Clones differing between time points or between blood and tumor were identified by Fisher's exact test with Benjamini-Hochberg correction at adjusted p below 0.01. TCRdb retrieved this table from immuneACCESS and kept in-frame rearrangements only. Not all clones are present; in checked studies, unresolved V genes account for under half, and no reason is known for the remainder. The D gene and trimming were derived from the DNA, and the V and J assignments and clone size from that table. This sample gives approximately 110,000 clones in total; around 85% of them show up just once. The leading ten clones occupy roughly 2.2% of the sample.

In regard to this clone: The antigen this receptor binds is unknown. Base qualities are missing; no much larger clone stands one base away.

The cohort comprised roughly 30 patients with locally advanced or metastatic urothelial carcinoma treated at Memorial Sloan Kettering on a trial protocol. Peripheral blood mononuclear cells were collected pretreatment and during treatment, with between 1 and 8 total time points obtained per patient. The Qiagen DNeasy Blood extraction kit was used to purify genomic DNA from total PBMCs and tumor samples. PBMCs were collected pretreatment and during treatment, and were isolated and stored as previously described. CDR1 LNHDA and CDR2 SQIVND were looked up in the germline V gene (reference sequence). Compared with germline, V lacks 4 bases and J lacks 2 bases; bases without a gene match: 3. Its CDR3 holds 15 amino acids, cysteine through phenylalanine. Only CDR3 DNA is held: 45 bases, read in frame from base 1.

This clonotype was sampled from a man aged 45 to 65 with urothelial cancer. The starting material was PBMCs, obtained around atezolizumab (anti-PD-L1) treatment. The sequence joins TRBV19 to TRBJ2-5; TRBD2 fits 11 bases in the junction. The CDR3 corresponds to CASSRTSGPQETQYF. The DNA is TGTGCCAGTAGTAGGACTAGCGGGCCACAAGAGACCCAGTACTTC.